The 32 T cell receptor beta chains in this list originate from one sample, sequenced in a study of shared clonotypes between healthy human individuals. The data were produced by immunoSEQ multiplex PCR, yet TCRdb's version contains in-frame clones alone and is incomplete. The repertoire holds fewer than 650,000 clones, with 76% as singletons. The specimen sequenced was PBMCs. The source of these receptors is a woman in her thirties or forties in good health. Some clones in this sample may be carry-over from other donors' samples.

This chain connects TRBV5-6 to TRBJ2-7; D is unclear. Looked up from germline, CDR1 is SGHDT and CDR2 is YYEEEE. V was trimmed by 4 bases and J by 6 bases, leaving 14 bases between them. The CDR3 length is 13 residues. CDR3 amino acids: CASSLLGAVEQYF. The CDR3 nucleotides read TGTGCCAGCAGCCTACTTGGCGCGGTCGAGCAGTACTTC.

The chain joins TRBV29-1 to TRBJ2-3; D gene unclear. Germline V gene data show CDR1 as SQVTM and CDR2 as ANQGSEA. Trimming shortened V by 4 bases and J by 2 bases, and 13 bases separated the two germline ends. The CDR3 sequence is 14 residues long. This CDR3 is CSVVAPGSTDTQYF. CDR3 in DNA: TGCAGCGTTGTAGCCCCGGGTTCCACAGATACGCAGTATTTT.

This chain links TRBV18 with TRBJ2-3; D uncertain. Germline V lookup: CDR1 KGHSH, CDR2 LQKENI. Trimming removed 4 bases from V and 1 base from J, with 9 bases in between. The CDR3 length is 14 residues. The CDR3 loop is CASSQSLRTDTQYF. The CDR3 nucleotides read TGTGCCAGCTCACAGAGCCTCCGCACAGATACGCAGTATTTT. Full variable domain (outside the CDR3, taken from reference TRBV18 and TRBJ2-3): NAGVMQNPRHLVRRRGQEARLRCSPMKGHSHVYWYRQLPEEGLKFMVYLQKENIIDESGMPKERFSAEFPKEGPSILRIQQVVRGDSAAYFCASSQSLRTDTQYFGPGTRLTVL.

Written as DNA, the CDR3 is TGTGCCAGCTCACCACCGGGTGACCCAGATACGCAGTATTTT. Its translation: CASSPPGDPDTQYF. V gene TRBV18 combines with J gene TRBJ2-3; D is ambiguous. Between the trimmed V and J ends, which lost 0 bases and 4 bases, there was a span of 8 bases. The CDR3 loop spans 14 amino acids. Germline-derived CDR1 and CDR2 are KGHSH and LQKENI.

J is TRBJ2-5 and V is TRBV5-4; TRBD2 might be the D (6 bases). Germline values: CDR1 SGHNT, CDR2 YYREEE (reference sequence). The CDR3 extends over 16 amino acids. V was pared by 0 bases and J by 7 bases, with 19 bases between. CDR3 sequence (DNA): TGTGCCAGCAGCTTGGCCGGGGGAGCGCGATTCGGGACCCAGTACTTC. Residues: CASSLAGGARFGTQYF. Combining the CDR3 with reference TRBV5-4 and TRBJ2-5 gives the whole variable domain ETGVTQSPTHLIKTRGQQVTLRCSSQSGHNTVSWYQQALGQGPQFIFQYYREEENGRGNFPPRFSGLQFPNYSSELNVNALELDDSALYLCASSLAGGARFGTQYFGPGTRLLVL.

The chain carries TRBV11-2 and TRBJ2-3; 8 positions match TRBD2. The CDR3 is 15 residues long. With V trimmed by 2 bases and J by 5 bases, 6 bases remained unmatched. Looked up from germline, CDR1 is SGHAT and CDR2 is FQNNGV. The CDR3 sequence: CASSLWAGGVDTQYF. The CDR3, as DNA: TGTGCCAGCAGCTTATGGGCCGGGGGGGTAGATACGCAGTATTTT. The full variable domain, its missing parts supplied by reference TRBV11-2 and TRBJ2-3, is EAGVAQSPRYKIIEKRQSVAFWCNPISGHATLYWYQQILGQGPKLLIQFQNNGVVDDSQLPKDRFSAERLKGVDSTLKIQPAKLEDSAVYLCASSLWAGGVDTQYFGPGTRLTVL.

The chain employs TRBV7-2 and TRBJ2-7; 7 bases map to TRBD1. J gave up 3 bases and V 1 base, and 3 bases lay outside the gene matches. The CDR3 runs to 14 residues. Germline values: CDR1 SGHTA, CDR2 FQGNSA. CDR3 coding DNA: TGTGCCAGCAGCTTAGGGACAGGAATCTACGAGCAGTACTTC. Its translation: CASSLGTGIYEQYF. The full variable domain, in which reference TRBV7-2 and TRBJ2-7 provide the parts outside the CDR3, is GAGVSQSPSNKVTEKGKDVELRCDPISGHTALYWYRQSLGQGLEFLIYFQGNSAPDKSGLPSDRFSAERTGGSVSTLTIQRTQQEDSAVYLCASSLGTGIYEQYFGPGTRLTVT.

The chain carries TRBV12-5 and TRBJ2-2; the D is unclear. This CDR3 has 15 residues. Germline CDR1 LGHNT, CDR2 FRNRAP. The V end lost 0 bases, the J end lost 1 base, and 6 bases lay between the germline ends. CDR3 residues: CASGLVLGNTGELFF. The CDR3 nucleotides are TGTGCTAGTGGTTTGGTACTCGGGAACACCGGGGAGCTGTTTTTT.

This clone was counted between two and nine times. This chain connects TRBV2 to TRBJ2-5; D not resolved. Gene TRBJ2-7 matches the end of the DNA better, so the J call may be wrong. Germline CDR1 SNHLY, CDR2 FYNNEI. The CDR3 has 12 residues. CDR3 loop: CATQAPSYEQYF. The CDR3 DNA sequence: TGTGCCACCCAGGCACCTTCCTACGAGCAGTACTTC.

As for this clone: A read error likely explains this, since a far larger clone differs by one base. The chain combines TRBV7-9 with TRBJ2-6; D is undetermined. The V end lost 9 bases, the J end lost 5 bases, and 11 bases lay between the germline ends. This CDR3 has 13 amino acids. Germline CDR1 and CDR2: SEHNR and FQNEAQ (reference sequence). The CDR3, as DNA: TGTGCCAGTGGGCATCCCAGGGCCAACGTCCTGACTTTC. It codes for CASGHPRANVLTF.

The V and J genes are TRBV28 and TRBJ1-1, with D perhaps TRBD1 (6 bases). The CDR3 has 16 amino acids. V was clipped by 5 bases and J by 1 base, with 17 bases between them. The germline gives CDR1 MDHEN, CDR2 SYDVKM. The CDR3 DNA reads TGTGCCAGCAGTCTTACCCCGGCAGGGGCGAACACTGAAGCTTTCTTT. It encodes CASSLTPAGANTEAFF.

The CDR3 sequence: CSGRQGTLISRETQYF. The CDR3 DNA is TGCAGCGGCAGACAGGGCACTCTGATTAGTCGAGAGACCCAGTACTTC. The chain has TRBV29-1 and TRBJ2-5; 7 positions match TRBD1. The CDR3 runs 16 residues. Germline CDR1 is SQVTM and CDR2 is ANQGSEA. The V segment lost 7 bases and the J segment 4 bases; nucleotides outside the gene matches: 18.

This sequence joins TRBV7-8 and TRBJ1-1, with D hard to call. Trimming shortened V by 5 bases and J by 4 bases, and 17 bases separated the two germline ends. CDR1 and CDR2 from the germline V gene are SGHVS and FQNEAQ. The CDR3 spans 15 residues. The CDR3 loop is CASSLDYLDTTEAFF. The CDR3 bases are TGTGCCAGCAGCCTGGACTACCTTGACACCACTGAAGCTTTCTTT.

V and J are TRBV28 and TRBJ1-5, with 7 bases lining up with TRBD1. Looked up from germline, CDR1 is MDHEN and CDR2 is SYDVKM. The CDR3 extends over 12 amino acids. Trimming removed 3 bases from V and 7 bases from J; junction bases left unmatched: 0. The CDR3 DNA is TGTGCCAGCAGTTTGGACAGGCAGCCCCAGCATTTT. Its translation is CASSLDRQPQHF.

The V and J genes are TRBV19 and TRBJ2-7; 7 bases match TRBD2. V shed 5 bases and J 3 bases; nucleotides not matched to a gene: 13. The germline V gene has CDR1 LNHDA and CDR2 SQIVND (reference sequence). The CDR3 runs to 16 residues. DNA of the CDR3: TGTGCCAGTAGTCGGCCGTCGTCTAGCGGACACTACGAGCAGTACTTC. Translated: CASSRPSSSGHYEQYF.

The chain is built from TRBV11-2 and TRBJ2-3; the D gene is possibly TRBD2 (5 bases). Trimming took off 3 bases at V and 6 bases at J, with 10 bases between the two ends. The CDR3 totals 13 residues. Germline V gene data show CDR1 as SGHAT and CDR2 as FQNNGV. The CDR3 sequence: CASSFHSGDTQYF. CDR3 coding DNA: TGTGCCAGCAGCTTCCACTCGGGGGATACGCAGTATTTT.

The DNA of the CDR3 is TGTGCCAGCAGCTGGGGGGACAGACGCTCTGGAAACACCATATATTTT. It yields the protein CASSWGDRRSGNTIYF. The V and J genes are TRBV5-6 and TRBJ1-3, with TRBD1 matching over 7 bases. Germline CDR1 and CDR2: SGHDT and YYEEEE. V dropped 3 bases and J dropped 0; count of bases not matched to a gene: 6. CDR3 size: 16 residues.

V and J are TRBV30 and TRBJ2-7; D remains unclear. Germline CDR1 reads GTSNPN; CDR2 reads SVGIG (reference sequence). The CDR3 is 11 residues long. V lost 0 bases, J lost 7 bases, and 7 bases lay in between. CDR3 sequence reads: CAWSVQREQYF. CDR3 nucleotide sequence: TGTGCCTGGAGTGTACAACGGGAGCAGTACTTC.

The gene calls are TRBV10-3 and TRBJ2-7; D possibly uses TRBD1 or TRBD2 (6 bases each). Germline assignment: CDR1 ENHRY and CDR2 SYGVKD. CDR3 length: 15 residues. V lost 6 bases, J lost 7 bases, and 22 bases lay in between. CDR3 nucleotides: TGTGCCATCAGCGCTGGGGGGCTGCCTGAGGGAGAGCAGTACTTC. Residues: CAISAGGLPEGEQYF.

Note on this clone: A much bigger clone sits one base away, suggesting this may be a read error. The sample has other DNA sequences that encode this CDR3 too. CDR3 protein: CASSLVPRGVHVEPQHF. The DNA for the CDR3 is TGTGCCAGCAGTTTAGTCCCCCGTGGAGTCCACGTGGAGCCCCAGCATTTC. The J gene is TRBJ1-5, the V gene TRBV28, with unresolved D. CDR1 is MDHEN, CDR2 SYDVKM, per germline. The CDR3 runs 17 residues.

CDR3 sequence: CASSLPDSEDTEAFF. DNA of the CDR3: TGTGCCAGCAGTTTACCTGACAGCGAGGACACTGAAGCTTTCTTT. The chain recombines TRBV28 with TRBJ1-1, with D possibly TRBD1 on 5 matching bases. CDR3 length: 15 amino acids. Germline V lookup: CDR1 MDHEN, CDR2 SYDVKM. Trimming took off 2 bases at V and 3 bases at J, with 13 bases between the two ends.

The V and J genes are TRBV5-6 and TRBJ2-3; TRBD1 aligns across 11 bases. V trimming: 2 bases; J trimming: 8 bases; junction bases outside the gene matches: 16. Germline V gene sequence: CDR1 SGHDT, CDR2 YYEEEE. This CDR3 has 18 residues. The CDR3 DNA reads as TGTGCCAGCAGCTTTAGGTGGCGGACAGGGGGCACAGGGGGTACGCAGTATTTT. Its protein is CASSFRWRTGGTGGTQYF.

This chain connects TRBV7-9 to TRBJ1-2; tentatively, D is TRBD1 (5 bases). V lost 1 base, J lost 5 bases, and 17 bases lay in between. The CDR3 has 16 amino acids. In germline, CDR1 is SEHNR, CDR2 FQNEAQ (reference sequence). CDR3 loop: CASSLGSLGHTYGYTF. The DNA for the CDR3 is TGTGCCAGCAGCTTAGGGTCGCTCGGACACACTTATGGCTACACCTTC.

Only one count was recorded for this clone. The rearrangement uses TRBV5-8 and TRBJ2-5; D is ambiguous. This CDR3 is built from 15 residues. Looked up from germline, CDR1 is SGHTS and CDR2 is YDEGEE. Trimming cost V 0 bases and J 2 bases, with 11 bases left between them. The CDR3, as DNA: TGTGCCAGCAGCTTGGGAAAGACGGAACAAGAGACCCAGTACTTC. It specifies CASSLGKTEQETQYF.

This clone has a handful of counts. This chain joins TRBV7-9 and TRBJ2-5, with TRBD1 identical over 9 bases. Germline V gene data show CDR1 as SEHNR and CDR2 as FQNEAQ (reference sequence). V gave up 3 bases and J gave up 7 bases; unmatched junction bases: 6. The CDR3 covers 14 residues. The CDR3 DNA reads as TGTGCCAGCAGCTTGCCCCGACAGGGGGGGACCCAGTACTTC. It is translated as CASSLPRQGGTQYF.

The V and J genes are TRBV18 and TRBJ1-1; no clear D. V shed 3 bases and J shed 6 bases, with 5 bases lying between them. The CDR3 sequence is 11 residues long. Germline CDR1 KGHSH, CDR2 LQKENI. Here the CDR3 DNA reads TGTGCCAGCTCACCTGGCGCTGAAGCTTTCTTT. This translates into CASSPGAEAFF.

This clone was recorded a few times. The chain couples TRBV19 to TRBJ2-7; 9 nucleotides align to TRBD1. The CDR3 length is 13 residues. The V gene's germline CDR1 is LNHDA and CDR2 SQIVND (reference sequence). V was clipped by 7 bases and J by 4 bases; unmatched bases: 5. The CDR3 DNA is TGTGCCAGTAACAGGGGGCCCACTTACGAGCAGTACTTC. Translated, it gives CASNRGPTYEQYF.

The J gene is TRBJ2-7, the V gene TRBV9, with D tentatively TRBD2 (7 bases). The CDR3 is 15 amino acids. V was trimmed by 3 bases and J by 4 bases, leaving 17 bases between them. Per the germline V gene, CDR1 is SGDLS and CDR2 is YYNGEE. The CDR3 DNA is TGTGCCAGCAGCGCGTCCGGGGGGACAACGTACGAGCAGTACTTC. The encoded protein is CASSASGGTTYEQYF.

This clone appeared once. The gene calls are TRBV6-5 and TRBJ1-2, with 9 nucleotides matching TRBD1. V lost 6 bases, J lost 4 bases, and 6 bases stayed unmatched. Germline CDR1 reads MNHEY; CDR2 reads SVGAGI. The CDR3 covers 14 residues. DNA of the CDR3: TGTGCCAGCAGCCGGGACAGGGCTACCTATGGCTACACCTTC. Encoded protein: CASSRDRATYGYTF.

The chain combines TRBV5-8 with TRBJ2-3, with 8 bases matching TRBD2. CDR1 and CDR2 from the germline V gene are SGHTS and YDEGEE. V lost 4 bases and J lost 1; bases outside the gene matches: 11. This CDR3 has 17 residues. CDR3 DNA sequence: TGTGCCAGCAGCGCCGGGGGGGGAGCGGCGCGCACAGATACGCAGTATTTT. Amino acid sequence: CASSAGGGAARTDTQYF. The full variable domain, in which reference TRBV5-8 and TRBJ2-3 provide the parts outside the CDR3, is EAGVTQSPTHLIKTRGQQATLRCSPISGHTSVYWYQQALGLGLQFLLWYDEGEERNRGNFPPRFSGRQFPNYSSELNVNALELEDSALYLCASSAGGGAARTDTQYFGPGTRLTVL.

The rearrangement uses TRBV2 and TRBJ2-2; possible D gene TRBD1, 6 bases. Germline CDR1 is SNHLY and CDR2 is FYNNEI. V shed 6 bases and J shed 5 bases, with 13 bases lying between them. The CDR3 extends over 14 amino acids. CDR3 DNA: TGTGCCAGCAGGTCGACAGGAAGTACCGGGGAGCTGTTTTTT. It specifies CASRSTGSTGELFF. Full variable domain (remainder filled in from reference TRBV2 and TRBJ2-2): EPEVTQTPSHQVTQMGQEVILRCVPISNHLYFYWYRQILGQKVEFLVSFYNNEISEKSEIFDDQFSVERPDGSNFTLKIRSTKLEDSAMYFCASRSTGSTGELFFGEGSRLTVL.

The rearrangement joins TRBV5-6 to TRBJ2-5, with a possible D match to TRBD2 (5 bases). The J call may not be correct, given that the DNA end is closer to TRBJ2-7. This CDR3 spans 13 amino acids. The germline CDR1 and CDR2 sequences are SGHDT and YYEEEE. CDR3 in DNA: TGTGCCAGTTCCCCCGGGGTACCCTACGAGCAGTACTTC. It yields the protein CASSPGVPYEQYF.